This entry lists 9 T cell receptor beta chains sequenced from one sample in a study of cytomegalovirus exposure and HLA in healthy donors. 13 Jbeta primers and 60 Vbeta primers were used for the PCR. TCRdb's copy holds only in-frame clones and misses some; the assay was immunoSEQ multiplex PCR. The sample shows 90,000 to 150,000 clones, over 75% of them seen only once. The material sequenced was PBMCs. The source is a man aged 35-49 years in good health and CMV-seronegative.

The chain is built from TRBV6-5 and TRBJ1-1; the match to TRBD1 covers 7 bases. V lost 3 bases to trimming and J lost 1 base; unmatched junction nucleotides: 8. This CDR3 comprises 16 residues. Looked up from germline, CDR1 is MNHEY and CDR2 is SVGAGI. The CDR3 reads CASSYQGGTTNTEAFF. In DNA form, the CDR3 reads TGTGCCAGCAGTTATCAGGGGGGAACAACGAACACTGAAGCTTTCTTT.

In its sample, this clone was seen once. The CDR3 protein is CAISDPGTANYGYTF. CDR3 nucleotides: TGTGCCATCAGTGACCCAGGAACTGCTAACTATGGCTACACCTTC. This chain uses TRBV10-3 with TRBJ1-2; no definite D call. V was cut by 3 bases and J by 0 bases, with 11 bases left in between. The CDR3 is 15 residues long. Germline V CDR1 and CDR2: ENHRY, SYGVKD.

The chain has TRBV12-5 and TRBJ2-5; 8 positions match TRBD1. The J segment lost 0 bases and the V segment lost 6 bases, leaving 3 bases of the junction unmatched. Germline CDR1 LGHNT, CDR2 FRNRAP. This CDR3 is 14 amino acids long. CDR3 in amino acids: CASGDREYQETQYF. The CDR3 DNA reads TGTGCTAGTGGGGACAGGGAGTACCAAGAGACCCAGTACTTC.

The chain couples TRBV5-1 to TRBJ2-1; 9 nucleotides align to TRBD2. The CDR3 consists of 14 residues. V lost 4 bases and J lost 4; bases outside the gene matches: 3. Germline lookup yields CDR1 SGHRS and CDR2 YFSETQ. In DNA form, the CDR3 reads TGCGCCAGCAGCGTGACTAGCGGATACAATGAGCAGTTCTTC. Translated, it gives CASSVTSGYNEQFF.

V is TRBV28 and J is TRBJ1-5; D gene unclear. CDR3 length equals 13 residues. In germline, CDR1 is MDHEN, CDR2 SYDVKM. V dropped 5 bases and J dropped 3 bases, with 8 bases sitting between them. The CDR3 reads CASSGQVNQPQHF. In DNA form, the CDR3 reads TGTGCCAGCAGTGGGCAGGTCAATCAGCCCCAGCATTTT.

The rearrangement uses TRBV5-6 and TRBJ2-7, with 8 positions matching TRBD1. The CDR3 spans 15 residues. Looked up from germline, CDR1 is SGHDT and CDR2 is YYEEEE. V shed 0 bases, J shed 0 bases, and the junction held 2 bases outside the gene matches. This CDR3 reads CASSLEGTGSYEQYF. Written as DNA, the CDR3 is TGTGCCAGCAGCTTGGAAGGGACAGGCTCCTACGAGCAGTACTTC.

CDR3 coding DNA: TGTGCCAGCAGTGGACTAGCGGGGGGCCTTACCTACAATGAGCAGTTCTTC. It is translated as CASSGLAGGLTYNEQFF. The chain employs TRBV2 and TRBJ2-1, with TRBD2 matching 13 bases. The CDR3 spans 17 residues. In germline, CDR1 is SNHLY, CDR2 FYNNEI. Germline trimming cut 4 bases from V and 2 bases from J; bases unmatched to any gene: 5.

CDR3 protein: CASRSGQGGTGELFF. The CDR3, as DNA: TGCGCCAGCAGAAGCGGACAGGGTGGCACCGGGGAGCTGTTTTTT. The genes are TRBV10-1 and TRBJ2-2, with 8 bases matching TRBD1. After removal of 6 bases from V and 4 bases from J, the junction contained 7 bases not matched to a gene. Germline-derived CDR1 and CDR2 are WNHNN and SYGVQD (reference sequence). This CDR3 is built from 15 residues.

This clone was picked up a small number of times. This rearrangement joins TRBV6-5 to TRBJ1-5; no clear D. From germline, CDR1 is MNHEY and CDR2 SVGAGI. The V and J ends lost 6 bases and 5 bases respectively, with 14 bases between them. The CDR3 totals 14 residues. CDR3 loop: CASSHTDGDQPQHF. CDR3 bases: TGTGCCAGCAGCCACACGGACGGGGATCAGCCCCAGCATTTT.